This T cell receptor beta chain derives from a study of tumor-infiltrating lymphocytes in primary liver carcinoma. At the level of the study: Tumor stage was T1-T3 N0M0, and tumor size was about 4.2 to 11 cm across.

TCR beta cDNA came from around 0.5 ug total RNA, primed with a constant-region primer. ARM-PCR, slightly modified, supplied the TCR beta libraries through three nested multiplex PCR rounds. Each CDR3 protein is one row after TCRdb ran MiXCR on the multiplex PCR reads. Among 150,000 to 200,000 distinct CDR3 sequences listed, about 60% were seen once. Alongside blood RNA obtained from unsorted whole blood, germline DNA was also extracted. Of note for this clonotype: Its specificity is not known. At one end, the junction sequence differs from germline, possibly due to a read error.

The study, taken as a whole, reports: A significantly higher top-250-clone fraction was recorded for tumors than for blood (p = 0.039).

The sequencing input was peripheral blood. This receptor was taken from a man aged 35-49 years with primary liver carcinoma and hepatitis B virus infection.

The DNA for the CDR3 is TGTACCAGCAGGGCCGGGACAGGGAACACTGAAGCTTTCTTT. It codes for CTSRAGTGNTEAFF. The chain joins TRBV6-1 to TRBJ1-1; TRBD1 agrees at 8 bases. CDR3 length: 14 residues. The V gene's germline CDR1 is MNHNS and CDR2 SASEGT.